This T cell receptor beta chain was sequenced for a study of blood T cells in healthy people across ages. A note on this clonotype: No antigen is known for it.

Through a sample-barcoded 5' primer and a J-beta primer mix, a second PCR was run for roughly 6 to 11 cycles. Every cDNA molecule bore a tag from a template-switch adaptor containing 12 random nucleotides. From the 5' RACE reads, TCRdb called clonotypes with MiXCR, one entry per CDR3 protein. The repertoire includes approximately 1.5 million distinct CDR3 sequences, roughly 43% of them detected once, and approximately 4% sits in the top ten. V lost 5 bases to trimming and J lost 0 bases; unmatched junction nucleotides: 8. The CDR3 totals 16 residues. Germline loops: CDR1 SGHTA, CDR2 FQGTGA. Study results and caveats: Changes seen in expanded clonotypes were possibly confounded by donor CMV status left unknown.

V is TRBV7-3 and J is TRBJ2-3, with 7 bases fitting TRBD2. The sequence came from a woman aged 18-29 years in good health. The specimen was blood. CDR3 nucleotides: TGTGCCAGCAGCAGCCGACTAGCTCTTAGCACAGATACGCAGTATTTT. Translated: CASSSRLALSTDTQYF.